The rows below give T cell receptor beta chains drawn from one sample of a study of beta chain features in type 1 diabetes. Sequenced by immunoSEQ multiplex PCR; TCRdb stores in-frame clones only, minus some. The data contain some 160,000 clones, less than 9.5% of them singletons. Sample: central memory CD4+ T cells from blood. The receptors originated from a young woman in good health. Each CDR3 is given without its conserved first and last residue. Each record gives: V gene, J gene, D gene, CDR3 protein. D genes are given only for firm matches.

v_gene: TRBV7-3; j_gene: TRBJ2-7; d_gene: .; CDR3aa: ASSPQGGGAFDEQY
v_gene: TRBV7-9; j_gene: TRBJ2-7; d_gene: .; CDR3aa: ASSSEYEQY
v_gene: TRBV25-1; j_gene: TRBJ2-1; d_gene: TRBD1; CDR3aa: ASHRQGRLF
v_gene: TRBV19; j_gene: TRBJ2-7; d_gene: TRBD1; CDR3aa: ASRRDRGEQY
v_gene: TRBV23-1; j_gene: TRBJ2-2; d_gene: TRBD1; CDR3aa: ASSQSGTGYPGELF
v_gene: TRBV11-3; j_gene: TRBJ2-1; d_gene: TRBD2; CDR3aa: ASSSTSGGNEQF
v_gene: TRBV7-2; j_gene: TRBJ2-2; d_gene: TRBD2; CDR3aa: ASRTTSGGNTGELF
v_gene: TRBV18; j_gene: TRBJ2-5; d_gene: TRBD1; CDR3aa: ASSPPPGGETQY
v_gene: TRBV9; j_gene: TRBJ2-2; d_gene: .; CDR3aa: ASSVPRGANTGELF
v_gene: TRBV7-2; j_gene: TRBJ2-1; d_gene: TRBD2; CDR3aa: ASSLAGLAGLNEQF
v_gene: TRBV18; j_gene: TRBJ2-3; d_gene: TRBD2; CDR3aa: ASSSLASGLTDTQY
v_gene: TRBV5-1; j_gene: TRBJ2-2; d_gene: .; CDR3aa: ASSLAPGGELF
v_gene: TRBV21-1; j_gene: TRBJ2-7; d_gene: .; CDR3aa: ASSKRSSYEQY
v_gene: TRBV9; j_gene: TRBJ2-7; d_gene: TRBD2; CDR3aa: ASSFSGDSYEQY
v_gene: TRBV27; j_gene: TRBJ1-1; d_gene: TRBD1; CDR3aa: ASSPTWTGGTEAF
v_gene: TRBV5-1; j_gene: TRBJ1-2; d_gene: .; CDR3aa: ASSSATGRNGYT
v_gene: TRBV19; j_gene: TRBJ2-5; d_gene: TRBD2; CDR3aa: ASSTLLAGQETQY
v_gene: TRBV29-1; j_gene: TRBJ1-2; d_gene: .; CDR3aa: SAFGGAGDGYT
v_gene: TRBV27; j_gene: TRBJ2-2; d_gene: .; CDR3aa: ASRPLTANTGELF
v_gene: TRBV29-1; j_gene: TRBJ2-5; d_gene: TRBD2; CDR3aa: SVADGGSQETQY
v_gene: TRBV21-1; j_gene: TRBJ1-1; d_gene: .; CDR3aa: ASSSNEGLWEAF
v_gene: TRBV19; j_gene: TRBJ1-1; d_gene: .; CDR3aa: ASRGEMGRTEAF
v_gene: TRBV5-6; j_gene: TRBJ1-2; d_gene: .; CDR3aa: ASSLPVGGYT
v_gene: TRBV7-2; j_gene: TRBJ1-1; d_gene: .; CDR3aa: ASSLGGRRTEAF
v_gene: TRBV6-6; j_gene: TRBJ2-3; d_gene: TRBD2; CDR3aa: ASSYDTGGSADTQY
v_gene: TRBV25-1; j_gene: TRBJ2-1; d_gene: TRBD2; CDR3aa: ASSGGTSGGNEQF
v_gene: TRBV29-1; j_gene: TRBJ2-6; d_gene: TRBD1; CDR3aa: SVVGQGSGANVLT